This T cell receptor (beta chain) is drawn from a study of cytomegalovirus exposure and HLA in healthy donors. Study conclusions and caveats: Several V segments, TRBV6-2 and TRBV6-3 among them, could not be told apart and were dropped.

CDR1 is SGHNT, CDR2 YENEEA, per germline. The CDR3 sequence is 14 residues long. Trimming removed 5 bases from V and 6 bases from J, with 15 bases in between. With respect to this clone: The antigen remains undetermined.

The study ran its PCR with 60 Vbeta and 13 Jbeta primers. Assay used: immunoSEQ multiplex PCR; TCRdb lists only in-frame clones, some missing. Of about 120,000 clones in the sample, around 80% were seen once. The sequenced sample was PBMCs. J is TRBJ2-3 and V is TRBV11-3; tentative D call: TRBD2 (5 bases). The source of this sequence is a man in his thirties or forties in good health and CMV-seropositive. CDR3 sequence: CASSPRSLADTQYF. The CDR3, as DNA: TGTGCCAGCAGCCCTAGGTCGCTAGCTGATACGCAGTATTTT.